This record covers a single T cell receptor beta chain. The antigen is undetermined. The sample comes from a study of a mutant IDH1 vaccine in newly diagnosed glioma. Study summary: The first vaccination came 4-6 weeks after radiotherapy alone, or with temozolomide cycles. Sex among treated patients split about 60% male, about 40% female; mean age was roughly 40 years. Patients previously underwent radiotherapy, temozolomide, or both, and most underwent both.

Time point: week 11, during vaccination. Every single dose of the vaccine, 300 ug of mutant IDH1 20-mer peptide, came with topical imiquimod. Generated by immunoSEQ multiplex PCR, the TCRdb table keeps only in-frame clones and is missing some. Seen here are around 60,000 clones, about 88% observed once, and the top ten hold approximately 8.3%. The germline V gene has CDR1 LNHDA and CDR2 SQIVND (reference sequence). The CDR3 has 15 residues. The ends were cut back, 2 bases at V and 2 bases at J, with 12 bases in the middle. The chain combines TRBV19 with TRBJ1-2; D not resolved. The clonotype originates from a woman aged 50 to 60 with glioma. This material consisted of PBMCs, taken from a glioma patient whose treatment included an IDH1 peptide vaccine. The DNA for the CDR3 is TGTGCCAGTAGTATATCCCTGCCCTTGAACTATGGCTACACCTTC. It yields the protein CASSISLPLNYGYTF.